Shown below are 29 T cell receptor beta chains from a single sample sequenced in a study of T cell repertoires in cytomegalovirus infection. Their specific antigens are unknown. TCRdb used MiXCR to reprocess the reads, holding one entry per CDR3 protein. The sample has fewer than 950,000 distinct CDR3 sequences, 30% to 35% seen once. This material consisted of cultured CD8+ T cells from PBMCs, taken from culture after CMV antigen stimulation. The receptors shown here come from a human donor in good health (CMV status not recorded). Some clones in this sample may be carry-over from other donors' samples.

A word on this clonotype: Germline is not matched at one junction end, which may reflect a read error. The chain combines TRBV27 with TRBJ1-2, with 9 bases that match TRBD1. The V gene's germline CDR1 is MNHEY and CDR2 SMNVEV (reference sequence). The CDR3 runs 13 residues. The DNA of the CDR3 is TGTGCCAGCAGTTTCCCCGGGACAGGGCAGTGGGCCTTC. Translation: CASSFPGTGQWAF.

This chain uses TRBV20-1 with TRBJ1-1; D possibly corresponds to TRBD1 (6 bases). The CDR3 contains 14 residues. Trimming left V 0 bases short and J 3 bases short, with 11 bases between. Germline V gives CDR1 DFQATT, CDR2 SNEGSKA (reference sequence). CDR3 sequence (DNA): TGCAGTGCTAGAGATGGGGGCAGGGACACTGAAGCTTTCTTT. Encoded protein: CSARDGGRDTEAFF.

The chain is built from TRBV7-6 and TRBJ2-2; TRBD1 matches at 7 bases. J was trimmed by 3 bases and V by 3 bases; bases with no gene match: 7. CDR1 SGHVS and CDR2 FNYEAQ come from the germline V gene. The CDR3 totals 16 residues. The CDR3 DNA follows: TGTGCCAGCAGCTTGGGACAGACTACGTACACCGGGGAGCTGTTTTTT. The encoded protein is CASSLGQTTYTGELFF.

This sequence joins TRBV27 and TRBJ2-3, with 7 bases that match TRBD2. In germline, CDR1 is MNHEY, CDR2 SMNVEV (reference sequence). V shed 3 bases, J shed 4 bases, and the junction held 7 bases outside the gene matches. The CDR3 contains 15 residues. The DNA of the CDR3 is TGTGCCAGCAGTTTCATCGGGGGGACGTCAGATACGCAGTATTTT. It encodes CASSFIGGTSDTQYF.

Of note for this clonotype: One end of the junction fails to match germline, which may point to a read error. The chain links TRBV5-1 to TRBJ2-1; the match to TRBD1 covers 9 bases. Germline V gives CDR1 SGHRS, CDR2 YFSETQ. The CDR3 totals 14 residues. CDR3: CASSLDRGGDEQFF. The CDR3 nucleotides read TGCGCCAGTAGCTTGGACAGGGGTGGGGATGAGCAGTTCTTC. The complete variable domain, with remaining parts taken from reference TRBV5-1 and TRBJ2-1, reads KAGVTQTPRYLIKTRGQQVTLSCSPISGHRSVSWYQQTPGQGLQFLFEYFSETQRNKGNFPGRFSGRQFSNSRSEMNVSTLELGDSALYLCASSLDRGGDEQFFGPGTRLTVL.

This chain joins TRBV7-4 and TRBJ2-4; D call uncertain. The J call is uncertain, as TRBJ2-1 better fits the DNA end. The CDR3 has 16 amino acids. Germline CDR1 reads SGHVT; CDR2 reads SQSDAQ. The CDR3 region has the DNA TGTGCCAGCAGCTTAGCGGAGACTCCCCTTATGAACATTCAGTTCTTC. It encodes CASSLAETPLMNIQFF.

This chain links TRBV7-6 with TRBJ1-1, with no clear D. Per the germline V gene, CDR1 is SGHVS and CDR2 is FNYEAQ. The CDR3 covers 17 residues. V shed 1 base and J shed 0 bases, with 15 bases lying between them. The CDR3, as DNA: TGTGCCAGCAGCTTAGAACCCGGGATAGTCCTGAACACTGAAGCTTTCTTT. Encoded protein: CASSLEPGIVLNTEAFF.

The chain employs TRBV12-3 or TRBV12-4 and TRBJ2-3, with D possibly being TRBD2 (6 bases). The CDR3 has 17 amino acids. The V end was cut by 6 bases, the J end by 4 bases, with 23 bases between. The CDR3 sequence is CASSLQTGTLSPDTQYF. In DNA form, the CDR3 reads TGTGCCAGCAGCCTCCAGACCGGGACTCTCTCCCCAGATACGCAGTATTTT.

This clonotype was detected ten times or more. The rearrangement joins TRBV19 to TRBJ1-2, with 8 bases lining up with TRBD1. Losses at the gene ends were 8 bases for V and 1 base for J; bases not matched to a gene: 15. CDR3 length: 17 residues. Per germline, CDR1 LNHDA and CDR2 SQIVND (reference sequence). In DNA form, the CDR3 reads TGTGCCAGTGGACTTGACAGGGGCTCCACCCTTAACTATGGCTACACCTTC. Residues: CASGLDRGSTLNYGYTF.

The chain combines TRBV12-3 or TRBV12-4 with TRBJ2-7; weak D call: TRBD2 (5 bases). This CDR3 is 14 amino acids long. Trimming shortened V by 1 base and J by 1 base, and 8 bases separated the two germline ends. CDR3 DNA sequence: TGTGCCAGCAGTTTAGGTCCGGGGTCCTACGAGCAGTACGTC. It yields the protein CASSLGPGSYEQYV.

This sequence joins TRBV11-3 and TRBJ2-1; D call uncertain. Trimming cost V 6 bases and J 6 bases, with 18 bases left between them. Germline values: CDR1 SGHNT, CDR2 YENEEA. The length of the CDR3 is 15 residues. CDR3 bases: TGTGCCAGCAGTACTCGCCACCCTGGAGCCAATGAGCAGTTCTTC. It translates to CASSTRHPGANEQFF.

This clonotype was seen more than once but under ten times. This chain links TRBV7-3 with TRBJ1-3; D remains ambiguous. CDR3 size: 14 residues. CDR1 and CDR2 (germline): SGHTA, FQGTGA. The V end lost 5 bases, the J end lost 0 bases, and 8 bases lay between the germline ends. The DNA for the CDR3 is TGTGCCAGCAGCCCAAATTTCTCTGGAAACACCATATATTTT. The encoded protein is CASSPNFSGNTIYF.

This clonotype appeared many times. The J gene is TRBJ2-5, the V gene TRBV6-2 or TRBV6-3; 9 bases align to TRBD2. After removal of 5 bases from V and 5 bases from J, the junction contained 12 bases not matched to a gene. The CDR3 extends over 16 amino acids. Germline CDR1 MNHEY, CDR2 SVGEGT. The CDR3 spells CASSRLAALREETQYF. CDR3 DNA sequence: TGTGCCAGCAGTCGACTAGCGGCTCTCCGGGAGGAGACCCAGTACTTC.

V and J are TRBV6-1 and TRBJ2-2, with unresolved D. The CDR3 runs 16 residues. CDR1 and CDR2 (germline): MNHNS, SASEGT. Trimming cost V 7 bases and J 0 bases, with 15 bases left between them. DNA of the CDR3: TGTGCCAGCATCCTGAACGGGCAGACGAACACCGGGGAGCTGTTTTTT. Protein product: CASILNGQTNTGELFF.

This chain links TRBV2 with TRBJ1-5; D is perhaps TRBD1 (5 bases). There are 16 residues in the CDR3. The germline V and J ends were trimmed by 0 bases and 5 bases, with 14 bases remaining between them. Germline V CDR1 and CDR2: SNHLY, FYNNEI. The CDR3 nucleotides are TGTGCCAGCAGTGAAGCTTTCGGGGGTCTCTATCAGCCCCAGCATTTT. It specifies CASSEAFGGLYQPQHF.

This chain's CDR3 is CAIRTDRDMNEQFF. CDR3 DNA sequence: TGTGCCATCAGAACGGACAGGGATATGAATGAGCAGTTCTTC. V usage is TRBV10-3 and J usage is TRBJ2-1; 8 nucleotides align to TRBD1. The CDR3 has 14 amino acids. Losses at the gene ends were 6 bases for V and 7 bases for J; bases not matched to a gene: 8. The germline CDR1 and CDR2 sequences are ENHRY and SYGVKD.

The chain joins TRBV7-6 to TRBJ2-3; 9 nucleotides align to TRBD2. This CDR3 is 21 amino acids long. J gave up 4 bases and V 2 bases, and 22 bases lay outside the gene matches. The germline CDR1 and CDR2 sequences are SGHVS and FNYEAQ. The CDR3 reads CASSLRDLISGGGTGADTQYF. In DNA, the CDR3 is TGTGCCAGCAGCTTACGGGATCTTATTAGCGGGGGTGGAACCGGGGCAGATACGCAGTATTTT.

This clonotype has a count of ten or more. The chain recombines TRBV12-3 or TRBV12-4 with TRBJ1-5; perhaps TRBD1 as D (6 bases). The CDR3 contains 15 residues. Trimming took off 5 bases at V and 7 bases at J, with 18 bases between the two ends. CDR3 region: CASSPSTGKFQPQHF. The DNA of the CDR3 is TGTGCCAGCAGTCCTTCTACAGGGAAGTTCCAGCCCCAGCATTTT.

This clonotype has a single count. This chain joins TRBV5-4 and TRBJ2-5; D unclear. The CDR3 contains 15 residues. V was clipped by 0 bases and J by 2 bases, with 11 bases between them. Germline assignment: CDR1 SGHNT and CDR2 YYREEE (reference sequence). DNA of the CDR3: TGTGCCAGCAGCTTGGAGGCGGAAAGACAAGAGACCCAGTACTTC. Its protein product is CASSLEAERQETQYF.

The rearrangement links TRBV19 to TRBJ2-3; D is unresolved. The CDR3 contains 14 residues. Germline V gives CDR1 LNHDA, CDR2 SQIVND (reference sequence). V was cut by 5 bases and J by 1 base, with 10 bases left in between. The CDR3 DNA is TGTGCCAGTAGTTACACGCCCGGCACAGATACGCAGTATTTT. Translating it yields CASSYTPGTDTQYF.

This clonotype has only a few counts. The V and J genes are TRBV7-8 and TRBJ2-1, with D uncertain. The CDR3 runs 15 residues. Germline loops: CDR1 SGHVS, CDR2 FQNEAQ. Trimming took off 5 bases at V and 0 bases at J, with 11 bases between the two ends. The CDR3 sequence is CASSPYTSSYNEQFF. Written as DNA, the CDR3 is TGTGCCAGCAGCCCCTACACAAGCTCCTACAATGAGCAGTTCTTC.

In this sample, this clonotype turned up a few times. This chain joins TRBV27 and TRBJ2-5, with D perhaps TRBD2 (6 bases). The ends were cut back, 3 bases at V and 10 bases at J, with 15 bases in the middle. Germline V CDR1 and CDR2: MNHEY, SMNVEV (reference sequence). There are 13 residues in the CDR3. The CDR3 loop reads CASSFGRPGDQYF. The CDR3 nucleotides read TGTGCCAGCAGTTTCGGGCGGCCGGGAGACCAGTACTTC.

The sample holds a few counts of this clonotype. CDR3 coding DNA: TGTGCCAGCAGCTTGCTCGTAGGGATAGACTACGAGCAGTACGTC. Its protein product is CASSLLVGIDYEQYV. The gene calls are TRBV5-8 and TRBJ2-7; D is unclear. This CDR3 is built from 15 residues. In germline, CDR1 is SGHTS, CDR2 YDEGEE. Trimming pared 1 base from V and 3 bases from J, leaving 14 bases between.

This clonotype has a single count. V usage is TRBV27 and J usage is TRBJ2-3; no clear D. The CDR3 runs 13 residues. Germline V gene data show CDR1 as MNHEY and CDR2 as SMNVEV (reference sequence). V was trimmed by 3 bases and J by 2 bases, leaving 6 bases between them. The CDR3 DNA sequence: TGTGCCAGCAGTTTCACTAACACAGATACGCAGTATTTT. Protein sequence: CASSFTNTDTQYF.

In this sample, this clonotype turned up a few times. The gene calls are TRBV9 and TRBJ2-1; 7 nucleotides align to TRBD2. The CDR3 length is 14 residues. J gave up 2 bases and V 3 bases, and 2 bases lay outside the gene matches. Germline loops: CDR1 SGDLS, CDR2 YYNGEE. The DNA for the CDR3 is TGTGCCAGCAGCGGTAGCGGGCCCTACAATGAGCAGTTCTTC. The encoded protein is CASSGSGPYNEQFF.

This clonotype was recorded many times. The chain is built from TRBV27 and TRBJ2-2; D unresolved. CDR3 size: 12 residues. CDR1 MNHEY and CDR2 SMNVEV come from the germline V gene (reference sequence). The ends were cut back, 6 bases at V and 8 bases at J, with 10 bases in the middle. CDR3 sequence (DNA): TGTGCCAGCAGCGACCCGACGGGGGAGCTGTTTTTT. Amino acid sequence: CASSDPTGELFF.

This clonotype was recorded many times. The chain joins TRBV27 to TRBJ1-6; the D is unclear. Germline assignment: CDR1 MNHEY and CDR2 SMNVEV (reference sequence). Between the trimmed V and J ends, which lost 1 base and 7 bases, there was a span of 2 bases. This CDR3 comprises 12 residues. The CDR3 DNA is TGTGCCAGCAGTTTATGGAATTCACCCCTCCACTTT. Translating gives CASSLWNSPLHF.

This clonotype has at least ten counts. The rearrangement links TRBV7-2 to TRBJ2-7, with D perhaps TRBD2 (6 bases). CDR3 length: 14 amino acids. V was shortened by 4 bases and J by 3 bases, with 13 bases between the two germline ends. CDR1 and CDR2 (germline): SGHTA, FQGNSA. This CDR3 is CASSYGGPRYEQYV. CDR3 coding DNA: TGTGCCAGCAGCTACGGGGGACCCCGCTACGAGCAGTACGTC.

This clonotype has more than one count but fewer than ten. This chain joins TRBV12-3 or TRBV12-4 and TRBJ2-3; D is unresolved. This CDR3 is built from 12 residues. Trimming took 2 bases from V and 10 from J, leaving 10 bases between them. The CDR3 spells CASSLSLHPQYF. The CDR3 coding sequence is TGTGCCAGCAGTTTAAGCCTCCACCCGCAGTATTTT.